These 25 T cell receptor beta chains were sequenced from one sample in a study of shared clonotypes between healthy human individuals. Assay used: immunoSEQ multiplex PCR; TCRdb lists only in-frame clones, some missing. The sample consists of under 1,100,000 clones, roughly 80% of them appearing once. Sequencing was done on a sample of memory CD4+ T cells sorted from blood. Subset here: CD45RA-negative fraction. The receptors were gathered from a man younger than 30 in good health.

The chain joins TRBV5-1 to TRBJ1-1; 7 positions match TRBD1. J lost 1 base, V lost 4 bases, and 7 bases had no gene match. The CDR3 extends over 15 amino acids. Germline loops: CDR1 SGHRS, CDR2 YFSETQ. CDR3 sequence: CASSPGDSPNTEAFF. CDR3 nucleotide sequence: TGCGCCAGCAGCCCGGGGGACAGTCCGAACACTGAAGCTTTCTTT.

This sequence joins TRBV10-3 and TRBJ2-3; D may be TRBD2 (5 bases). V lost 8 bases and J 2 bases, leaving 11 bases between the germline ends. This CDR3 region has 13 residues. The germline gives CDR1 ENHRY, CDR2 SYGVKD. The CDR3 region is CAIGGLDTDTQYF. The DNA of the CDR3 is TGTGCCATCGGTGGACTCGACACAGATACGCAGTATTTT.

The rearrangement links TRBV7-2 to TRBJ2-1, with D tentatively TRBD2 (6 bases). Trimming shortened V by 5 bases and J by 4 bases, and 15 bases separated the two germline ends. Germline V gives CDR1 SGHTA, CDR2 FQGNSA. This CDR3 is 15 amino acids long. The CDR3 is CASSPSRDFYNEQFF. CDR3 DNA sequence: TGTGCCAGCAGCCCGTCCCGGGACTTTTACAATGAGCAGTTCTTC.

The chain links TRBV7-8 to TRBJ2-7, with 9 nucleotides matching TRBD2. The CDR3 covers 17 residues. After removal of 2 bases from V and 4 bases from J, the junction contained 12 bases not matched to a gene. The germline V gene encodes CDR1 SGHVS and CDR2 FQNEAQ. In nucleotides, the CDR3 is TGTGCCAGCAGCTTAAAGGGTAGCGGGGGCTTGTCATACGAGCAGTACTTC. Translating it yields CASSLKGSGGLSYEQYF.

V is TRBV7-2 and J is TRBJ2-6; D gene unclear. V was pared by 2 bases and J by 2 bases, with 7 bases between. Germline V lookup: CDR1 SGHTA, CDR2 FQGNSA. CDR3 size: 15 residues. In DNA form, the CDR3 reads TGTGCCAGCAGCTTAAGTCGCACTGGGGCCAACGTCCTGACTTTC. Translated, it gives CASSLSRTGANVLTF.

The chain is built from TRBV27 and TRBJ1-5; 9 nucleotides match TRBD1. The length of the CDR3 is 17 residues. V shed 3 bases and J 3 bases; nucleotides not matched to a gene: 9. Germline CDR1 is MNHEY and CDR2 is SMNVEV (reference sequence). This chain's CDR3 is CASSFFGTGTTNQPQHF. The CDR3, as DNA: TGTGCCAGCAGTTTCTTCGGGACAGGGACAACCAATCAGCCCCAGCATTTT.

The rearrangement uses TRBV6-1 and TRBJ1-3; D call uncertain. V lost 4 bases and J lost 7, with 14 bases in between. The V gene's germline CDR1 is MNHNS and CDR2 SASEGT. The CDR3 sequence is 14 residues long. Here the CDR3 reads CASSVVAHGNTIYF. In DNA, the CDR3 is TGTGCCAGCAGTGTAGTGGCTCACGGGAACACCATATATTTT.

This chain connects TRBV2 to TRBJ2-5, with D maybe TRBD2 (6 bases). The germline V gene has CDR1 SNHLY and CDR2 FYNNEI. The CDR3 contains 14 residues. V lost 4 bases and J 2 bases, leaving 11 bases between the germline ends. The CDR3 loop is CASSGKRAQETQYF. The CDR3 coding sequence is TGTGCCAGCAGTGGTAAGCGGGCTCAAGAGACCCAGTACTTC.

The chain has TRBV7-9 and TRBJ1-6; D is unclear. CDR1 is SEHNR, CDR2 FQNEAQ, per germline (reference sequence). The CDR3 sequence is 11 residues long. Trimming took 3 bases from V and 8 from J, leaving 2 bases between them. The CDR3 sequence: CASSFDSPLHF. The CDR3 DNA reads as TGTGCCAGCAGCTTTGATTCACCCCTCCACTTT. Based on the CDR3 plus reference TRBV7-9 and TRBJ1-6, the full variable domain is DTGVSQNPRHKITKRGQNVTFRCDPISEHNRLYWYRQTLGQGPEFLTYFQNEAQLEKSRLLSDRFSAERPKGSFSTLEIQRTEQGDSAMYLCASSFDSPLHFGNGTRLTVT.

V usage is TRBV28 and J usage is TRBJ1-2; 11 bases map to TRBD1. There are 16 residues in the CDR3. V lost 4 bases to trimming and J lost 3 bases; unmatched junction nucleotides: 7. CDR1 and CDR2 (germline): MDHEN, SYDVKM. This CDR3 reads CASSSTGTGGHYGYTF. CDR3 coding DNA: TGTGCCAGCAGTTCCACCGGGACAGGGGGACACTATGGCTACACCTTC.

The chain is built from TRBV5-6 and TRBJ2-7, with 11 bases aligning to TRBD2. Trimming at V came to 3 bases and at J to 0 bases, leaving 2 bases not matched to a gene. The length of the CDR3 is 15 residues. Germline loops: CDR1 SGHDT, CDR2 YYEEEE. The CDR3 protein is CASSSSGGFSYEQYF. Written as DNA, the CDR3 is TGTGCCAGCAGCTCTAGCGGGGGGTTCTCCTACGAGCAGTACTTC.

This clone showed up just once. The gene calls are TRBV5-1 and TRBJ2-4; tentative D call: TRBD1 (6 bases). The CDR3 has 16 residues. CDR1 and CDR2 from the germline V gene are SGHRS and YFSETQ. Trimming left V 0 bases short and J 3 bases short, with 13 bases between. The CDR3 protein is CASSLDRVRVKNIQYF. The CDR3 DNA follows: TGCGCCAGCAGCTTGGACAGGGTGAGAGTCAAAAACATTCAGTACTTC.

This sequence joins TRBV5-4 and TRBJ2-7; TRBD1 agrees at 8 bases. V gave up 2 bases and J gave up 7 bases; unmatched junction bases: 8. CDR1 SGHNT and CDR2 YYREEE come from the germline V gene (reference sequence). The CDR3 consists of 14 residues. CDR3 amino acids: CASSFSQGAREQYF. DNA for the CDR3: TGTGCCAGCAGCTTTTCCCAGGGGGCGAGGGAGCAGTACTTC.

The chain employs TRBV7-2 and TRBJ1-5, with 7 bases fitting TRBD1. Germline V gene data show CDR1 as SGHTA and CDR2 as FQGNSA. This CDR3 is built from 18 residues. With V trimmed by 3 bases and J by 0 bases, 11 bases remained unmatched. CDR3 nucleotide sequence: TGTGCCAGCAGCTTCTCCGGGACAGCTAGTTATAGCAATCAGCCCCAGCATTTT. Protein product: CASSFSGTASYSNQPQHF. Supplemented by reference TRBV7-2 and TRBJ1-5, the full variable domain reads GAGVSQSPSNKVTEKGKDVELRCDPISGHTALYWYRQSLGQGLEFLIYFQGNSAPDKSGLPSDRFSAERTGGSVSTLTIQRTQQEDSAVYLCASSFSGTASYSNQPQHFGDGTRLSIL.

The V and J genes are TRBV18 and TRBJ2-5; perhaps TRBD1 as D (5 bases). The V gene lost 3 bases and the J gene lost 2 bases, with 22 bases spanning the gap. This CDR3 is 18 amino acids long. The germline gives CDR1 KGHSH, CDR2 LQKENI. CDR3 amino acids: CASSPQKPTRQRQETQYF. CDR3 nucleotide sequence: TGTGCCAGCTCACCTCAGAAACCGACCCGACAGAGACAAGAGACCCAGTACTTC.

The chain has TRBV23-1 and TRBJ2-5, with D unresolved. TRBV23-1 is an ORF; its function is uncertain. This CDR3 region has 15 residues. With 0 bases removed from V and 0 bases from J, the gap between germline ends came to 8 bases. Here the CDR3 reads CASSQSRIYQETQYF. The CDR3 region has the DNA TGCGCCAGCAGTCAATCGAGAATTTACCAAGAGACCCAGTACTTC.

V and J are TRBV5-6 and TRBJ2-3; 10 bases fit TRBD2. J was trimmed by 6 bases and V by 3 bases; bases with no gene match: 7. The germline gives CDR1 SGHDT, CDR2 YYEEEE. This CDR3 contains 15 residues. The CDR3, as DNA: TGTGCCAGCAGCTCCACTAGCGGGGCATCGGATACGCAGTATTTT. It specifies CASSSTSGASDTQYF. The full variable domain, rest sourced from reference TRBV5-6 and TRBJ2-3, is DAGVTQSPTHLIKTRGQQVTLRCSPKSGHDTVSWYQQALGQGPQFIFQYYEEEERQRGNFPDRFSGHQFPNYSSELNVNALLLGDSALYLCASSSTSGASDTQYFGPGTRLTVL.

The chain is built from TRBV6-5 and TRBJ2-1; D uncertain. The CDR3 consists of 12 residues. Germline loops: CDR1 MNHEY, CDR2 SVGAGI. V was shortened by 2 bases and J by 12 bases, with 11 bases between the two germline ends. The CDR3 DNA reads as TGTGCCAGCAGTTACGGGGATCAACGGCAGTTCTTC. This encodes CASSYGDQRQFF.

In DNA, the CDR3 is TGTGCCAGTAGTATAATGTTACAATATAGCAATCAGCCCCAGCATTTT. Protein sequence: CASSIMLQYSNQPQHF. The chain carries TRBV19 and TRBJ1-5; D gene unclear. Trimming left V 2 bases short and J 0 bases short, with 11 bases between. The V gene's germline CDR1 is LNHDA and CDR2 SQIVND (reference sequence). The CDR3 extends over 16 amino acids.

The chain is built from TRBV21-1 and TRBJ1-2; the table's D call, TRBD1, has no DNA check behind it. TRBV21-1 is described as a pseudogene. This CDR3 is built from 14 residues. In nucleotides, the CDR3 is TGTGCCAGCGGCCCGACAGGGGGGGTCTATGGCTACACCTTC. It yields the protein CASGPTGGVYGYTF.

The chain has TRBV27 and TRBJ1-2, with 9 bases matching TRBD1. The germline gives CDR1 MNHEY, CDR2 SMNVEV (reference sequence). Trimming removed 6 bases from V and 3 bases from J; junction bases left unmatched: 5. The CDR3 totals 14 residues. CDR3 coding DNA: TGTGCCAGCAGCCCACAGGGGGCCTACTATGGCTACACCTTC. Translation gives CASSPQGAYYGYTF.

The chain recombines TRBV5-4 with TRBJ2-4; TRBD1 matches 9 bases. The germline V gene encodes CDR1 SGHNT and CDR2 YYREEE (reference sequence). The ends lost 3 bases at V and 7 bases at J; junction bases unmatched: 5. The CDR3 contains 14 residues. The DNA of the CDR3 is TGTGCCAGCAGCTGGGACAGGGTCTCGAACATTCAGTACTTC. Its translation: CASSWDRVSNIQYF.

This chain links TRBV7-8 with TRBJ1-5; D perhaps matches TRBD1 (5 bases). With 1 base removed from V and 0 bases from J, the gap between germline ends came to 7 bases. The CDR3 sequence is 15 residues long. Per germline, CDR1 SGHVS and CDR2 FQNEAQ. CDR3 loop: CASSLEGLSNQPQHF. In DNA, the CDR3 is TGTGCCAGCAGCTTAGAGGGGCTTAGCAATCAGCCCCAGCATTTT.

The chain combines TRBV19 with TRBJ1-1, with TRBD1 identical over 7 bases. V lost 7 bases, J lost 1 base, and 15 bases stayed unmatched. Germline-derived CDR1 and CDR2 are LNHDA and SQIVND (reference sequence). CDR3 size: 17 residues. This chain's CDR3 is CASTSIQGRGKNTEAFF. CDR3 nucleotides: TGTGCCAGTACCTCCATACAGGGGCGGGGGAAGAACACTGAAGCTTTCTTT.

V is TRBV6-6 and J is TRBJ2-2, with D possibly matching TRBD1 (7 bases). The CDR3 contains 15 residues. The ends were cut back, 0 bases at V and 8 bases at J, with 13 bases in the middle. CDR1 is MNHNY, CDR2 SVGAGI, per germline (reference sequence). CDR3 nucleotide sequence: TGTGCCAGCAGTTACTCGAGGAGGGGGCAGGGGGAGCTGTTTTTT. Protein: CASSYSRRGQGELFF.